The 5 T cell receptor beta chains reported below all come from one sample, sequenced in a study of blood T cell repertoires in COVID-19. Sequencing was performed with immunoSEQ multiplex PCR; in TCRdb, only in-frame clones are kept and a portion is missing. The sample holds more than 100,000 clones, about four fifths seen once. Sequenced sample: peripheral blood. Receptor source: a woman aged 60 to 75 with active or convalescent COVID-19.

This clone was seen once. V usage is TRBV10-1 and J usage is TRBJ1-2; TRBD1 aligns across 8 bases. The CDR3 has 14 residues. Germline V gives CDR1 WNHNN, CDR2 SYGVQD (reference sequence). CDR3 in amino acids: CPQGPDRVEDGYTF. The CDR3 coding sequence is TGCCCCCAAGGTCCGGACAGGGTTGAAGATGGCTACACCTTC.

This clone was counted once. The rearrangement links TRBV27 to TRBJ1-1, with TRBD1 matching 9 bases. Germline V gene sequence: CDR1 MNHEY, CDR2 SMNVEV (reference sequence). The CDR3 consists of 14 residues. The ends lost 3 bases at V and 3 bases at J; junction bases unmatched: 2. This CDR3 is CASSFTGGDTEAFF. Written as DNA, the CDR3 is TGTGCCAGCAGTTTTACAGGGGGCGACACTGAAGCTTTCTTT.

The genes are TRBV3-1 (or the pseudogene TRBV3-2) and TRBJ2-1; D is uncertain. Trimming stripped 1 base from V and 6 bases from J, with 13 bases between. CDR3 length: 15 residues. Looked up from germline, CDR1 is LGHDT and CDR2 is YNNKEL (reference sequence). CDR3 nucleotides: TGTGCCAGCAGCCAAGCGAGTGGCAGGTCCAATGAGCAGTTCTTC. Translated: CASSQASGRSNEQFF.

The chain employs TRBV28 and TRBJ2-1, with 10 positions matching TRBD1. In germline, CDR1 is MDHEN, CDR2 SYDVKM. CDR3 length: 13 residues. With 6 bases clipped from V and 7 bases from J, the junction kept 3 bases outside the gene matches. This CDR3 is CASRGTGENEQFF. The CDR3 DNA sequence: TGTGCCAGCAGAGGGACAGGGGAGAATGAGCAGTTCTTC.

The gene calls are TRBV4-3 and TRBJ2-7; 8 nucleotides agree with TRBD1. V dropped 1 base and J dropped 2; count of bases not matched to a gene: 7. This CDR3 is built from 16 residues. Germline V gene sequence: CDR1 LGHNA, CDR2 YSLEER. The CDR3 is CASSQVSDRDPYEQYF. The DNA for the CDR3 is TGCGCCAGCAGCCAAGTATCGGACAGGGACCCCTACGAGCAGTACTTC.